This T cell receptor beta chain was retrieved from a study of identical twins. With 6 bases clipped from V and 5 bases from J, the junction kept 8 bases outside the gene matches. In germline, CDR1 is DFQATT, CDR2 SNEGSKA (reference sequence). The CDR3 runs to 13 residues. One entry per CDR3 protein, called by TCRdb with MiXCR from the 5' RACE reads. The table shows roughly 1,500,000 distinct CDR3 sequences, with under 35% occurring only once. Study-level results: Memory repertoires showed no such pattern, whereas abundant cord blood beta clonotypes carried fewer insertions.

This clonotype was detected a few times. Its antigen is not identified. The clonotype originates from a newborn girl in good health. The rearrangement joins TRBV20-1 to TRBJ2-5; 8 bases match TRBD1. Sequences were obtained from cord blood. The CDR3: CSARTGSLETQYF. The CDR3 bases are TGCAGTGCGAGGACAGGGTCATTGGAGACCCAGTACTTC.